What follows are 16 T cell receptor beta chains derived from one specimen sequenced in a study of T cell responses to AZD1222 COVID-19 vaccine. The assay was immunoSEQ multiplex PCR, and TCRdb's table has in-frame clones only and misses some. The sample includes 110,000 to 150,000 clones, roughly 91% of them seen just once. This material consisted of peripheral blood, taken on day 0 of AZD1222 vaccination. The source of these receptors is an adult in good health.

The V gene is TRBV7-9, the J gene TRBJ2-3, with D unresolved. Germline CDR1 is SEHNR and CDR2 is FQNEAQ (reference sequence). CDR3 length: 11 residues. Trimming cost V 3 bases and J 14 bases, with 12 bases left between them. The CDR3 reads CASSFISAGYF. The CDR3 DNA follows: TGTGCCAGCAGCTTCATCTCCGCAGGGTATTTT.

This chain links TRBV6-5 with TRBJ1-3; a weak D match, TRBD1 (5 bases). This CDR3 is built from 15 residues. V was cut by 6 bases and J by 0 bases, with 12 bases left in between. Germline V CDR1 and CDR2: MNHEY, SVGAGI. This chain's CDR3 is CASSDSGTSGNTIYF. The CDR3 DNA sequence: TGTGCCAGCAGCGACTCTGGGACCTCTGGAAACACCATATATTTT.

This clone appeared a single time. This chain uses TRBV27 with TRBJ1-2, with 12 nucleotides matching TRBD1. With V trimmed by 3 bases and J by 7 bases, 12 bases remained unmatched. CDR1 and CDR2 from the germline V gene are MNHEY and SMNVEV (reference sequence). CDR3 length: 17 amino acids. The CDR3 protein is CASSFRSGGTGGRGYTF. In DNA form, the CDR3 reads TGTGCCAGCAGTTTTCGTTCCGGCGGGACAGGGGGCCGTGGCTACACCTTC.

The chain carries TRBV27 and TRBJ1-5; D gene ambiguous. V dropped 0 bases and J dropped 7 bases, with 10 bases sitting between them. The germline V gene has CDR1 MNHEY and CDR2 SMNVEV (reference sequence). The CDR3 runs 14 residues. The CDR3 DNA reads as TGTGCCAGCAGTTTATCGGGAGGTTTCCAGCCCCAGCATTTT. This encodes CASSLSGGFQPQHF.

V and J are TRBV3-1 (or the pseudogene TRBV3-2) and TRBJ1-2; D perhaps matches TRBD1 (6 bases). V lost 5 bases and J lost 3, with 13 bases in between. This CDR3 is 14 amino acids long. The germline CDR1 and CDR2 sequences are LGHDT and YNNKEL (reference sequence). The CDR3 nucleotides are TGTGCCAGCAGCGGAGGACAGTGGGACTATGGCTACACCTTC. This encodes CASSGGQWDYGYTF.

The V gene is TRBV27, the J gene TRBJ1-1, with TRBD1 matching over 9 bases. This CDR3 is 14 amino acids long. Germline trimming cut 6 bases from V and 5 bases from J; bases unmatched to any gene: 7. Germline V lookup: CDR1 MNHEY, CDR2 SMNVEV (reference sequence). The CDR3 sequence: CASSPRDRATEAFF. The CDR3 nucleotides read TGTGCCAGCAGCCCTAGGGACAGGGCGACTGAAGCTTTCTTT.

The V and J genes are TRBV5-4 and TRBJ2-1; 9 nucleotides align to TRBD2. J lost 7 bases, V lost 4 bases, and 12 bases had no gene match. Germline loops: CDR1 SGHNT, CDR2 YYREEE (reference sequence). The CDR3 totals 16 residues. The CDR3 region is CASSPLLRGGRNEQFF. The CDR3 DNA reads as TGTGCCAGCAGCCCCCTTTTGCGGGGGGGCCGAAATGAGCAGTTCTTC.

The CDR3 DNA reads TGCGCCAGCAGCTTGGCAACGGCCACAGATACGCAGTATTTT. This translates into CASSLATATDTQYF. This chain uses TRBV5-1 with TRBJ2-3; D not resolved. Trimming cost V 0 bases and J 2 bases, with 7 bases left between them. The CDR3 runs to 14 residues. Germline values: CDR1 SGHRS, CDR2 YFSETQ.

The CDR3 DNA follows: TGCGCCAGCAGCTTGGGGGACAGGGTAGTGACTGAAGCTTTCTTT. This encodes CASSLGDRVVTEAFF. The rearrangement joins TRBV5-1 to TRBJ1-1, with 9 bases aligning to TRBD1. Germline assignment: CDR1 SGHRS and CDR2 YFSETQ. The CDR3 runs 15 residues. With V trimmed by 0 bases and J by 5 bases, 5 bases remained unmatched. The variable domain in full, with the rest retrieved from reference TRBV5-1 and TRBJ1-1, is KAGVTQTPRYLIKTRGQQVTLSCSPISGHRSVSWYQQTPGQGLQFLFEYFSETQRNKGNFPGRFSGRQFSNSRSEMNVSTLELGDSALYLCASSLGDRVVTEAFFGQGTRLTVV.

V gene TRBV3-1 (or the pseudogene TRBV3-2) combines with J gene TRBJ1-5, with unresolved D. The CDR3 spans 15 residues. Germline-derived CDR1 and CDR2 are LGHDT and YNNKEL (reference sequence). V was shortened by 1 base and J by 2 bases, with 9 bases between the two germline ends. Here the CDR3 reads CASSQGATGNQPQHF. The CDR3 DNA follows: TGTGCCAGCAGCCAAGGGGCAACGGGCAATCAGCCCCAGCATTTT.

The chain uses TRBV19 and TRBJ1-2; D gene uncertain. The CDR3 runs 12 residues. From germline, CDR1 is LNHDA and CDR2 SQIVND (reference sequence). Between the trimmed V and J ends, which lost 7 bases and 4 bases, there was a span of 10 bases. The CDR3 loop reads CASNSGRYGYTF. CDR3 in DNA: TGTGCCAGTAATTCCGGGCGCTATGGCTACACCTTC.

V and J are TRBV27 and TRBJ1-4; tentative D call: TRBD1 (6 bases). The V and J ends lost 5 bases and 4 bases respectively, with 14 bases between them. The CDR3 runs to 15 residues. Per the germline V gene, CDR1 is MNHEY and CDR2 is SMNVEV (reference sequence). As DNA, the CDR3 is TGTGCCAGCAGTCTTAAACAGGGAGGTAATGAAAAACTGTTTTTT. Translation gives CASSLKQGGNEKLFF.

CDR3 sequence reads: CASSQDFGVRRAEAFF. Written as DNA, the CDR3 is TGTGCCAGCAGCCAAGATTTTGGGGTCAGGCGAGCTGAAGCTTTCTTT. The chain combines TRBV4-2 with TRBJ1-1; D is ambiguous. The CDR3 totals 16 residues. The V gene lost 0 bases and the J gene lost 6 bases, with 17 bases spanning the gap. Looked up from germline, CDR1 is LGHNA and CDR2 is YNFKEQ.

The CDR3 DNA follows: TGTGCCAGTAGTATAGCCGCGGGGGCGGGCACTGAAGCTTTCTTT. Translating gives CASSIAAGAGTEAFF. The chain combines TRBV19 with TRBJ1-1, with a possible D match to TRBD1 (6 bases). The germline gives CDR1 LNHDA, CDR2 SQIVND (reference sequence). The V gene lost 1 base and the J gene lost 4 bases, with 13 bases spanning the gap. The CDR3 runs 15 residues.

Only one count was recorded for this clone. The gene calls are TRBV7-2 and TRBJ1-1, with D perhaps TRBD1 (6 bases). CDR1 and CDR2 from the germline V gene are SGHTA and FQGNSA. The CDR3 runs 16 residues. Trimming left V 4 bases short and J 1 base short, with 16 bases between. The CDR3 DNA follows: TGTGCCAGCAGCTCTTACGTAATACAGGGGAACACTGAAGCTTTCTTT. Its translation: CASSSYVIQGNTEAFF.

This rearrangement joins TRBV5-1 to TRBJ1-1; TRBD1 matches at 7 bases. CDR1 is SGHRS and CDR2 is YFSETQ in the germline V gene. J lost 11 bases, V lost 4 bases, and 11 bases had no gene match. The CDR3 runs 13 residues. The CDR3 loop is CASSPDRVGSAFF. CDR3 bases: TGCGCCAGCAGCCCTGACAGGGTAGGTTCGGCTTTCTTT. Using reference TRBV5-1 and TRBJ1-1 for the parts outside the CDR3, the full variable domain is KAGVTQTPRYLIKTRGQQVTLSCSPISGHRSVSWYQQTPGQGLQFLFEYFSETQRNKGNFPGRFSGRQFSNSRSEMNVSTLELGDSALYLCASSPDRVGSAFFGQGTRLTVV.